Listed below are T cell receptor beta chains from one sample, sequenced in a study of shared clonotypes between healthy human individuals. Method: immunoSEQ multiplex PCR; TCRdb's copy keeps in-frame clones and lacks some. The data show around 2,000,000 clones, 85% to 95% seen once. Sequenced input: naive CD4+ T cells sorted from blood. The receptors derive from a young man in good health. Each CDR3 is given with its conserved first and last residue. A row's size may be missing; if present it is once, few, many or a size class.

cdr3_aa clone_size j_call v_call
CASSATQGNGYTF . TRBJ1-2 TRBV10-1
CASSDGTGTEAFF once TRBJ1-1 TRBV10-2
CASSPDVYNEQFF once TRBJ2-1 TRBV9
CASSSDSANTGELFF . TRBJ2-2 TRBV6-1
CASSKLRTGGHEQYF . TRBJ2-7 TRBV21-1
CASSSGQGAYNEQFF . TRBJ2-1 TRBV7-9
CASTSSGRVTNEQFF . TRBJ2-1 TRBV27
CASKTGPGMNEQFF . TRBJ2-1 TRBV6-1
CASSITAGTGDTQYF . TRBJ2-3 TRBV5-1
CASSLTGRASETQYF . TRBJ2-5 TRBV10-2
CASSGLGGHEQFF . TRBJ2-1 TRBV6-1
CASIRPGSWQETQYF . TRBJ2-5 TRBV7-8
CASSLRGRGGEDTQYF . TRBJ2-3 TRBV11-2
CASSNLNGYTF once TRBJ1-2 TRBV7-9
CASSMRQNLNYGYTF few TRBJ1-2 TRBV19
CASSLGTRYNEQFF . TRBJ2-1 TRBV11-2
CASSYDGNTEAFF . TRBJ1-1 TRBV5-1
CAISVGDSNQPQHF . TRBJ1-5 TRBV10-3
CASSPRTASEGYTF . TRBJ1-2 TRBV7-2
CASSTGRGNYNSPLHF . TRBJ1-6 TRBV5-8
CASSLGTGGGNQPQHF . TRBJ1-5 TRBV6-6
CASSQTRQQETQYF once TRBJ2-5 TRBV4-1
CASSFAGATDTQYF . TRBJ2-3 TRBV7-3
CASSPYRLAGQAYEQYF once TRBJ2-7 TRBV18
CAWRLAGGGEQYF . TRBJ2-7 TRBV30
CASSIIAGTENIQYF . TRBJ2-4 TRBV5-1
CASSPRLAGGGEQYF . TRBJ2-7 TRBV14